This section outlines one T cell receptor beta chain sequence together with its context. This clonotype appeared many times. Its antigen is unknown. No quality values exist for individual bases; no much larger clone is one base distant. This entry comes from a study of T cell repertoires in cytomegalovirus infection (dated by TCRdb to about 2019). Looking at the study overall: Donor HLA type was relevant to the analysis, as public TCR beta signatures indicated carriage of CMV infection together with the matching HLA type.

Instrument used: Illumina HiSeq 1500. TCRdb itself trimmed the public reads at Q25 with fastp, ran MiXCR and retained productive beta chains. Each entry is one CDR3 protein sequence, shown with its most common DNA and genes. Across this sample there are hundreds of thousands of distinct CDR3 sequences, with less than 25% seen only once. Jointly, the top ten make up less than 10% of the sample. The CDR3 sequence holds 17 residues, the cysteine and phenylalanine included. The kept DNA is CDR3 alone, 51 bases in frame from the first base. Taken from the germline V gene, the CDR1 and CDR2 loops are SGHVS and FQNEAQ. V is pruned by 1 base and J by 0 bases, leaving 3 bases of the junction without a gene match. What the authors observed across the whole study: In the ex vivo response, HLA-C-restricted CMV-specific TCR beta clonotypes were dominant, and in two of eight donors the single most frequent clonotype came from this HLA-C-restricted group. In both this cohort and an independent cohort of several hundred donors, the cumulative frequency of public TCR beta family members distinguished carriers of CMV infection plus the relevant HLA type.

The V gene is TRBV7-8 and the J gene is TRBJ2-2; TRBD2 matches 9 bases in the middle. The clonotype originates from a human donor in good health (CMV status not recorded). Some clones in this sample may be carry-over from other donors' samples. Input material: CD8+ T cells from PBMCs. The DNA reads as follows: TGTGCCAGCAGCTTAGTACCTAGCGGGACGAACACCGGGGAGCTGTTTTTT. It is translated as CASSLVPSGTNTGELFF. Supplemented by the reference TRBV7-8 and TRBJ2-2 proteins around the CDR3, the complete variable domain is GAGVSQSPRYKVAKRGQDVALRCDPISGHVSLFWYQQALGQGPEFLTYFQNEAQLDKSGLPSDRFFAERPEGSVSTLKIQRTQQEDSAVYLCASSLVPSGTNTGELFFGEGSRLTVL.